This T cell receptor (beta chain) stems from a study of Graves' ophthalmopathy and Graves' hyperthyroidism. Study-wide background: The study drew peripheral blood at initial diagnosis, before any treatment.

RNA transcripts were the template, and TCR beta CDR3 regions were amplified from them. The library came from an HTBI-primed first-round RT-PCR and a second-round multiplex PCR. TCRdb called the multiplex PCR reads again in MiXCR, with one record for every CDR3 protein. Of 200,000 to 250,000 distinct CDR3 sequences in the sample, roughly 21% were seen once. This CDR3 comprises 12 residues. The ends were cut back, 0 bases at V and 2 bases at J, with 5 bases in the middle. Germline CDR1 is SQVTM and CDR2 is ANQGSEA. Moderate-to-severe activity, CAS at least 3, NOSPECS at least 4 and duration under 3 months characterized donors with ophthalmopathy. Clinical symptoms, serum thyroxine, TRAb, thyroid ultrasound and orbital computed tomography formed the basis of diagnosis. This clonotype was seen at least ten times. The antigen remains unidentified. The study, taken as a whole, reports: At roughly 67% sensitivity and approximately 72% specificity, the model predicted progression of the ophthalmopathy.

Sequenced: peripheral blood. The chain has TRBV29-1 and TRBJ2-7; D is unresolved. The receptor's source is a woman aged 50 to 60 with Graves' ophthalmopathy. The CDR3 DNA is TGCAGCGTTGAAGATGCCCCCTACGAGCAGTACTTC. This translates into CSVEDAPYEQYF.